Sequencing of this T cell receptor (beta chain) was carried out in a study of blood T cell repertoires in COVID-19. This CDR3 spans 16 amino acids. V gave up 0 bases and J gave up 2 bases; unmatched junction bases: 6. In germline, CDR1 is MNHEY, CDR2 SVGAGI. Sequencing used immunoSEQ multiplex PCR; TCRdb keeps in-frame clones, though not all of them. The sample lists some 180,000 clones, less than 90% seen once, with approximately 3% in the top ten. This receptor was obtained from a woman aged 25 to 45 who had been exposed to COVID-19. The source material was PBMCs or T cells enriched from blood (not recorded which). The rearrangement links TRBV6-5 to TRBJ1-2; TRBD1 aligns across 7 bases. The CDR3 here is CASSYSGQGVNYGYTF. The CDR3 coding sequence is TGTGCCAGCAGTTACTCAGGGCAGGGGGTGAACTATGGCTACACCTTC.